A selection of T cell receptor beta chains follows, all from one sample in a study of T cell repertoires in cytomegalovirus infection. One entry per CDR3 protein, called by TCRdb with MiXCR from the reads. The sample shows 200,000 to 300,000 distinct CDR3 sequences, 10% to 15% of them seen only once. Sequences were obtained from PBMCs. The source of these receptors is a human donor in good health (CMV status not recorded). Some clones in this sample may be carry-over from other donors' samples. Each CDR3 is given with its conserved first and last residue. The D gene is left open where the match is weak. Clone size is given for some rows only: seen once, a few or many times, or a class if the clone is expanded.

d_call	v_call	clone_size	j_call	cdr3_nt	cdr3_aa
-	TRBV19	-	TRBJ1-4	TGTGCCAGTAGTACCGGGGTTTCTAATGAAAAACTGTTTTTT	CASSTGVSNEKLFF
TRBD2	TRBV5-1	-	TRBJ2-5	TGCGCCAGCAGCCCAAGGTGGAGCGGGACCTCCCAAGAGACCCAGTACTTC	CASSPRWSGTSQETQYF
TRBD2	TRBV27	many	TRBJ2-1	TGTGCCAGTTCCCCCCTAGCGGGAGTGGACTATGAGCAGTTCTTC	CASSPLAGVDYEQFF
TRBD2	TRBV28	many	TRBJ2-3	TGTGCCAGCAGTTCGCTAGCGGGAGGGCCTTTGACAGATACGCAGTATTTT	CASSSLAGGPLTDTQYF
-	TRBV7-3	many	TRBJ2-3	TGTGCCAGCAGCCCTCTTACTAGCACAGATACGCAGTATTTT	CASSPLTSTDTQYF
-	TRBV4-2	-	TRBJ2-5	TGTGCCAGCAGCCAAGATAGCGCGGAGACCCAGTACTTC	CASSQDSAETQYF
-	TRBV14	-	TRBJ1-1	TGTGCCAGCAGCCAAGATCTGTACCCGGTGAACACTGAAGCTTTCTTT	CASSQDLYPVNTEAFF
-	TRBV10-3	many	TRBJ2-5	TGTGCCATCAGTGATCGGCCGGAAGAGACCCAGTACTTC	CAISDRPEETQYF
TRBD2	TRBV7-3	many	TRBJ2-1	TGTGCCAGCAGCTTAGGGACTAGCGGGGGGGCGAGGCAGTTCTTC	CASSLGTSGGARQFF
TRBD1	TRBV10-3	many	TRBJ2-7	TGTGCCATCAGTAGAAAGGACAGGGAGGACGAGCAGTACTTC	CAISRKDREDEQYF
TRBD1	TRBV28	few	TRBJ1-2	TGTGCCAGCCAGGACGGGACAGGGGGCTATGGCTACACCTTC	CASQDGTGGYGYTF
TRBD2	TRBV5-4	many	TRBJ2-1	TGTGCCAGCAGCACGCCTAGCGGGAGCTCCTACAATGAGCAGTTCTTC	CASSTPSGSSYNEQFF
TRBD1	TRBV11-2	-	TRBJ1-1	TGTGCCAGCAGCTTAGGCAGGGGGCGAACTGAAGCTTTCTTT	CASSLGRGRTEAFF
TRBD1	TRBV5-6	many	TRBJ2-7	TGTGCCAGCAGCGCTTTGGGGACAGGGGGATACGAGCAGTACTTC	CASSALGTGGYEQYF
-	TRBV5-1	many	TRBJ1-1	TGCGCCAGCAGCGAACAAGGTGGCACTGAAGCTTTCTTT	CASSEQGGTEAFF
TRBD1	TRBV28	-	TRBJ1-2	TGTGCCAGCAGTTTAACAGGGGAGGCCTATGGCTACACCTTC	CASSLTGEAYGYTF
-	TRBV28	many	TRBJ1-1	TGTGCCAGCAGCCCCCCAGGCAGGGCGAACACTGAAGCTTTCTTT	CASSPPGRANTEAFF
TRBD2	TRBV19	many	TRBJ2-7	TGTGCCAGTAGTGCTAGACTAGCGGGTCACTACGAGCAGTACTTC	CASSARLAGHYEQYF
-	TRBV2	-	TRBJ1-3	TGTGCCAGCAGTGTGGGAGGGGCTGGAAACACCATATATTTT	CASSVGGAGNTIYF
-	TRBV28	-	TRBJ2-7	TGTGCCAGCACCTATTTGGACAGAACCATGTCAGAGCAGTACTTC	CASTYLDRTMSEQYF
-	TRBV6-2/TRBV6-3	-	TRBJ2-7	TGTGCCAGCAACCGAGGGGGGATAGACGAGCAGTACTTC	CASNRGGIDEQYF
TRBD2	TRBV5-1	many	TRBJ2-1	TGCGCCAGCAGGTTGACTAGCGGGAGGGCCGGTGGGAACAATGAGCAGTTCTTC	CASRLTSGRAGGNNEQFF
TRBD2	TRBV6-5	few	TRBJ2-1	TGTGCCAGCAGTTACTCTCGCGGGAGTACCCCGAGCTCCTACAATGAGCAGTTCTTC	CASSYSRGSTPSSYNEQFF
-	TRBV7-2	many	TRBJ1-6	TGTGCCAGCAGCTTATTTCTAGACCAGGGCAGAAATTCACCCCTCCACTTT	CASSLFLDQGRNSPLHF
-	TRBV7-2	many	TRBJ2-2	TGTGCCAGCAGCTCGGAGGGAGTCGACGGGGAGCTGTTTTTT	CASSSEGVDGELFF
-	TRBV3-1	few	TRBJ1-1	TGTGCCAGCAGCCAACAGGCTTATCGGACTGAAGCTTTCTTT	CASSQQAYRTEAFF
TRBD1	TRBV12-3/TRBV12-4	many	TRBJ1-5	TGTGCCAGCAGGAACACAGGGGGAAGCAATCAGCCCCAGCATTTT	CASRNTGGSNQPQHF
TRBD1	TRBV5-1	few	TRBJ2-1	TGCGCCAGCGAGGGACAGGGGATCTACAATGAGCAGTTCTTC	CASEGQGIYNEQFF
-	TRBV7-3	many	TRBJ2-3	TGTGCCAGCAGCTTAAATCCCCCTACAGATACGCAGTATTTT	CASSLNPPTDTQYF
TRBD1	TRBV7-2	many	TRBJ1-1	TGTGCCAGCAGCGCGAGACAGGGTCGCGAAGCTTTCTTT	CASSARQGREAFF
-	TRBV27	many	TRBJ1-5	TGTGCCAGCAGGCCCCGAGGAGGGGTCAATCAGCCCCAGCATTTT	CASRPRGGVNQPQHF
-	TRBV20-1	few	TRBJ2-7	TGCAGTGCTAGAGAGGGGGCAGGGGACTTCTACGAGCAGTACTTC	CSAREGAGDFYEQYF
-	TRBV6-6	many	TRBJ2-1	TGTGCCAGCAGCCGAGGTCGATCTCATGAGCAGTTCTTC	CASSRGRSHEQFF
-	TRBV7-9	-	TRBJ1-1	TGTGCCAGCAGCCTCGCTGGCGGGGTGAACACTGAAGCTTTCTTT	CASSLAGGVNTEAFF
-	TRBV7-2	many	TRBJ1-2	TGTGCCAGCAGCCGCCGGAGAGAGTATGGCTACACCTTC	CASSRRREYGYTF
TRBD2	TRBV6-2/TRBV6-3	many	TRBJ2-1	TGTGCCAGCGTTAAAGCGGAAGTCGATACTGCGCGGGAGTTTTGGGATGAGCAGTTCTTC	CASVKAEVDTAREFWDEQFF
-	TRBV7-3	many	TRBJ2-6	TGTGCCAGCAGCCCCCAAGGGGAGGCTGGGGCCAACGTCCTGACTTTC	CASSPQGEAGANVLTF
-	TRBV7-2	many	TRBJ1-3	TGTGCCAGCAGCCGCAGTAATGCTGGAAACACCATATATTTT	CASSRSNAGNTIYF
-	TRBV20-1	many	TRBJ1-2	TGCAGTCTCCTTTGGCCCTTCCACTATGGCTACACCTTC	CSLLWPFHYGYTF
TRBD1	TRBV20-1	few	TRBJ1-5	TGCAGTGCCCGGACAGGCAGGGGCAATCAGCCCCAGCATTTT	CSARTGRGNQPQHF
-	TRBV7-2	many	TRBJ2-7	TGTGCCAGCACCTCTCGGGCGAGCTCCTACGAGCAGTACTTC	CASTSRASSYEQYF
-	TRBV27	few	TRBJ1-1	TGTGCCAGCAGTCGGTGGACTGAAGCTTTCTTT	CASSRWTEAFF
-	TRBV29-1	few	TRBJ2-7	TGCAGCGTTGAGCTAGGCAGCTCCTACGAGCAGTACTTC	CSVELGSSYEQYF
-	TRBV5-1	many	TRBJ2-5	TGCGCCAGCAGGGTGGGACTCAACTTCCAAGAGACCCAGTACTTC	CASRVGLNFQETQYF
-	TRBV7-2	many	TRBJ2-5	TGTGCCAGCAGCTCTATGGCAGTCGGGGGCCAAGAGACCCAGTACTTC	CASSSMAVGGQETQYF
-	TRBV5-1	-	TRBJ1-5	TGCGCCAGCAGCCCGGGTGGGGCACAGCAGCAGCCCCAGCATTTT	CASSPGGAQQQPQHF
TRBD1	TRBV6-5	many	TRBJ1-1	TGTGCCAGCAGGACCAACAGGGGTGAAGCTTTCTTT	CASRTNRGEAFF